Below, 18 T cell receptor beta chains from the same sample are listed, as sequenced in a study of T cell clones after liver transplantation. Data came from immunoSEQ multiplex PCR; TCRdb stores just in-frame clones and leaves some out. The repertoire holds around 78,000 clones, with approximately 82% as singletons. The specimen comprised CD4+ T cells from blood, sampled at the 22-month timepoint. Source of these receptors: a human patient who received a liver transplant. Some T cells here may be from the graft donor.

The chain links TRBV7-9 to TRBJ2-5; D not resolved. The CDR3 consists of 13 residues. Germline assignment: CDR1 SEHNR and CDR2 FQNEAQ (reference sequence). V was pared by 5 bases and J by 5 bases, with 12 bases between. CDR3 nucleotides: TGTGCCAGCAGCCGAGATGTCCGGGAGACCCAGTACTTC. The encoded protein is CASSRDVRETQYF.

The V gene is TRBV7-9, the J gene TRBJ2-5, with D unclear. CDR3 length: 12 amino acids. The germline CDR1 and CDR2 sequences are SEHNR and FQNEAQ (reference sequence). Trimming took off 5 bases at V and 2 bases at J, with 6 bases between the two ends. DNA for the CDR3: TGTGCCAGCAGCCGCATGCAAGAGACCCAGTACTTC. Translation: CASSRMQETQYF.

V gene TRBV25-1 combines with J gene TRBJ2-2; D remains ambiguous. V dropped 2 bases and J dropped 3 bases, with 10 bases sitting between them. CDR3 length: 15 amino acids. CDR1 is MGHDK and CDR2 is SYGVNS in the germline V gene. The CDR3 reads CASSEGHRYTGELFF. CDR3 DNA sequence: TGTGCCAGCAGTGAAGGGCACCGGTACACCGGGGAGCTGTTTTTT.

The rearrangement uses TRBV11-2 and TRBJ1-1; the D is unclear. The CDR3 spans 12 residues. Germline values: CDR1 SGHAT, CDR2 FQNNGV. With 0 bases removed from V and 11 bases from J, the gap between germline ends came to 10 bases. CDR3 in DNA: TGTGCCAGCAGCTTAGACCATATGGGGGCTTTCTTT. Its protein product is CASSLDHMGAFF.

The DNA for the CDR3 is TGTGCCAGCCTTTTACAGGGGGCGGCCGTCCCGAACACCGGGGAGCTGTTTTTT. Translating it yields CASLLQGAAVPNTGELFF. The chain joins TRBV19 to TRBJ2-2; 9 nucleotides agree with TRBD1. CDR3 length: 18 amino acids. Germline CDR1 is LNHDA and CDR2 is SQIVND (reference sequence). V was clipped by 9 bases and J by 0 bases; unmatched bases: 14.

Notes on this clone: Other nucleotide sequences from this sample produce the same CDR3. J is TRBJ2-5 and V is TRBV18; possibly TRBD1 for D (5 bases). V shed 1 base and J shed 4 bases, with 7 bases lying between them. CDR1 KGHSH and CDR2 LQKENI come from the germline V gene. The CDR3 extends over 13 amino acids. The CDR3 DNA is TGTGCCAGCTCACCACAGGGGATAGAGACCCAGTACTTC. Translated, it gives CASSPQGIETQYF.

The chain uses TRBV11-2 and TRBJ1-1, with D maybe TRBD1 (5 bases). Looked up from germline, CDR1 is SGHAT and CDR2 is FQNNGV. V dropped 1 base and J dropped 11 bases, with 8 bases sitting between them. The CDR3 is 11 residues long. CDR3 sequence: CASSLAGEAFF. In nucleotides, the CDR3 is TGTGCCAGCAGCTTAGCGGGGGAGGCTTTCTTT.

As DNA, the CDR3 is TGTGCCAGCAGTGAAAAGGGACAGGGGGCCTACTCCTACGAGCAGTACTTC. This encodes CASSEKGQGAYSYEQYF. J is TRBJ2-7 and V is TRBV6-1; TRBD1 aligns across 12 bases. The CDR3 length is 17 residues. Trimming cost V 2 bases and J 0 bases; bases outside gene matches: 5. CDR1 MNHNS and CDR2 SASEGT come from the germline V gene.

V is TRBV19 and J is TRBJ2-7, with 8 nucleotides matching TRBD1. After removal of 3 bases from V and 5 bases from J, the junction contained 3 bases not matched to a gene. The length of the CDR3 is 13 residues. Germline V lookup: CDR1 LNHDA, CDR2 SQIVND (reference sequence). CDR3 in amino acids: CASSIQGAHEQYF. The DNA for the CDR3 is TGTGCCAGTAGTATCCAGGGGGCCCACGAGCAGTACTTC.

The gene calls are TRBV28 and TRBJ2-5; TRBD1 matches 9 bases. The CDR3 consists of 15 residues. Germline CDR1 is MDHEN and CDR2 is SYDVKM. V trimming: 5 bases; J trimming: 4 bases; junction bases outside the gene matches: 8. CDR3 protein: CASSTRDRVTETQYF. CDR3 DNA: TGTGCCAGCAGTACCCGGGACAGGGTGACAGAGACCCAGTACTTC. Combining the CDR3 with reference TRBV28 and TRBJ2-5 gives the whole variable domain DVKVTQSSRYLVKRTGEKVFLECVQDMDHENMFWYRQDPGLGLRLIYFSYDVKMKEKGDIPEGYSVSREKKERFSLILESASTNQTSMYLCASSTRDRVTETQYFGPGTRLLVL.

The chain carries TRBV6-5 and TRBJ1-4; 9 bases are shared with TRBD1. Looked up from germline, CDR1 is MNHEY and CDR2 is SVGAGI. With 0 bases clipped from V and 8 bases from J, the junction kept 7 bases outside the gene matches. The CDR3 is made up of 16 amino acids. The CDR3 reads CASSYSMGTGREKLFF. The CDR3, as DNA: TGTGCCAGCAGTTACTCTATGGGGACAGGGCGCGAAAAACTGTTTTTT.

The chain employs TRBV19 and TRBJ2-7; perhaps TRBD1 as D (5 bases). V dropped 3 bases and J dropped 3 bases, with 15 bases sitting between them. CDR3 length: 15 residues. In germline, CDR1 is LNHDA, CDR2 SQIVND (reference sequence). The CDR3 DNA reads as TGTGCCAGTAGTATGTCACAACAGGCCGTCTACGAGCAGTACTTC. Translation gives CASSMSQQAVYEQYF.

The V call is TRBV9, the J call TRBJ2-1; D remains ambiguous. The V end was cut by 5 bases, the J end by 3 bases, with 9 bases between. The CDR3 sequence is 13 residues long. Germline CDR1 is SGDLS and CDR2 is YYNGEE. DNA for the CDR3: TGTGCCAGCAGTCCTAAGGTCTACAATGAGCAGTTCTTC. Encoded protein: CASSPKVYNEQFF.

V and J are TRBV18 and TRBJ1-1; 11 nucleotides line up with TRBD1. This CDR3 comprises 14 residues. The trim removed 6 bases at V and 5 bases at J, leaving 5 bases unmatched. CDR1 KGHSH and CDR2 LQKENI come from the germline V gene. Here the CDR3 reads CASSQGQGATEAFF. The CDR3 coding sequence is TGTGCCAGCTCCCAAGGACAGGGGGCGACTGAAGCTTTCTTT.

This chain joins TRBV5-6 and TRBJ1-2; no definite D call. Germline CDR1 SGHDT, CDR2 YYEEEE. The V end lost 4 bases, the J end lost 7 bases, and 11 bases lay between the germline ends. This CDR3 spans 12 amino acids. CDR3 sequence (DNA): TGTGCCAGCAGCGAGAATTCCCGTGGCTACACCTTC. Translation: CASSENSRGYTF.

The chain combines TRBV6-6 with TRBJ2-1, with a possible D match to TRBD2 (6 bases). The CDR3 is made up of 13 amino acids. Trimming stripped 2 bases from V and 9 bases from J, with 11 bases between. CDR1 and CDR2 from the germline V gene are MNHNY and SVGAGI (reference sequence). The CDR3 coding sequence is TGTGCCAGCAGTTACGGCGGGGCGGGTGAGCAGTTCTTC. It is translated as CASSYGGAGEQFF.

This chain joins TRBV18 and TRBJ2-3; 7 bases map to TRBD1. The germline gives CDR1 KGHSH, CDR2 LQKENI. With 2 bases clipped from V and 4 bases from J, the junction kept 3 bases outside the gene matches. The CDR3 contains 14 residues. CDR3 loop: CASSPSGQADTQYF. The DNA for the CDR3 is TGTGCCAGCTCACCAAGCGGACAGGCAGATACGCAGTATTTT. Based on the CDR3 plus reference TRBV18 and TRBJ2-3, the full variable domain is NAGVMQNPRHLVRRRGQEARLRCSPMKGHSHVYWYRQLPEEGLKFMVYLQKENIIDESGMPKERFSAEFPKEGPSILRIQQVVRGDSAAYFCASSPSGQADTQYFGPGTRLTVL.

This clone has only one observation. CDR3 in DNA: TGTGCTAGTGGTTTGTACGGTTCGGCGACAGATACGCAGTATTTT. Translated, it gives CASGLYGSATDTQYF. This chain uses TRBV12-5 with TRBJ2-3; D call uncertain. V shed 2 bases and J shed 3 bases, with 12 bases lying between them. The CDR3 consists of 15 residues. The germline gives CDR1 LGHNT, CDR2 FRNRAP.